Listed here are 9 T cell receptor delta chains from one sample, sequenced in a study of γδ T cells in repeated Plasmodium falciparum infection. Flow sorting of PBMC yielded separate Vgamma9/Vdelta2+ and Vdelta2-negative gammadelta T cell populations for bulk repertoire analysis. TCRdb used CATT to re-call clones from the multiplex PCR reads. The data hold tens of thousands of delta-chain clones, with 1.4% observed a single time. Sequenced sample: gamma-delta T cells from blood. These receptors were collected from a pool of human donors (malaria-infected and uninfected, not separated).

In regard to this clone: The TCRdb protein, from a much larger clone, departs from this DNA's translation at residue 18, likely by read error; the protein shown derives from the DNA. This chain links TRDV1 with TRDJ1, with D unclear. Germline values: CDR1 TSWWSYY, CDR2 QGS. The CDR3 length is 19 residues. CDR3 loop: CALGELRPPLVSDTDKLTF. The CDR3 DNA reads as TGTGCTCTTGGGGAACTACGACCCCCTCTCGTTTCCGACACCGATAAACTCACCTTT.

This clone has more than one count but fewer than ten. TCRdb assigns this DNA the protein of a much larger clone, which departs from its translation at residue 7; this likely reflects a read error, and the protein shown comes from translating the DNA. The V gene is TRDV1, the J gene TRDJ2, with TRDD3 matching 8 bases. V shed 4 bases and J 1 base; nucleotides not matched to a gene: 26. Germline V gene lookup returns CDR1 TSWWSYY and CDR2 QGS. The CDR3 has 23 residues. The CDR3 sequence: CALGGSFARTGGPRGVLTAQLFF. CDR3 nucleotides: TGTGCTCTTGGGGGTTCCTTCGCACGTACTGGGGGGCCCCGAGGGGTTTTGACAGCACAACTCTTCTTT.

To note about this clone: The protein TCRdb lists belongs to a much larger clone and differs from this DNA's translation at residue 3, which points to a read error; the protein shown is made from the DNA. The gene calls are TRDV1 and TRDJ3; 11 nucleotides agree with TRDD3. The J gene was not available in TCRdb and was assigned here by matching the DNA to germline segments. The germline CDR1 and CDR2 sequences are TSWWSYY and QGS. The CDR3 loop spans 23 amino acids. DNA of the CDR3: TGTGCTCCTGGGGAACGTTTTCTTTACTGGGGGATAATCACCTCCTGGGACACCCGACAGATGTTTTTC. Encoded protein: CAPGERFLYWGIITSWDTRQMFF.

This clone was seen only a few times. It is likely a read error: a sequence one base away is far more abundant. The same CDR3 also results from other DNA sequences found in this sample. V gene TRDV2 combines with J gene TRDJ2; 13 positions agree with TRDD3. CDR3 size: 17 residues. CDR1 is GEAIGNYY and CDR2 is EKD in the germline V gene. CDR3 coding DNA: TGTGCCTGTGACCACGTACTGGGGGATACGGAAACAGCACAACTCTTCTTC. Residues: CACDHVLGDTETAQLFF.

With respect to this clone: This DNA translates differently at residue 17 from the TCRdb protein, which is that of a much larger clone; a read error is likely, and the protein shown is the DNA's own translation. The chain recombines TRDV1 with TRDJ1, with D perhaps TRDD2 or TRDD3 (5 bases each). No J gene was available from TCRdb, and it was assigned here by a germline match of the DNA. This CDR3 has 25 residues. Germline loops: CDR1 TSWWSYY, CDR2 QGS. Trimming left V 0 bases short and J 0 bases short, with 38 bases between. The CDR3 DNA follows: TGTGCTCTTGGGGAACTGTTGACAGCCCTACCCGGTGTACTGGAGGTCGCACTGTACACCGATAAACTCATCTTT. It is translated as CALGELLTALPGVLEVALYTDKLIF.

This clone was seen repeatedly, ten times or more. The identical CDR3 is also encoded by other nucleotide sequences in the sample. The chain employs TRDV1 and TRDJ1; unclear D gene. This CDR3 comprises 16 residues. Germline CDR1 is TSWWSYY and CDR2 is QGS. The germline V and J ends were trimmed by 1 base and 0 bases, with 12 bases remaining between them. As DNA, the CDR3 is TGTGCTCTTGGGGAACCGAGATGGACAAACACCGATAAACTCATCTTT. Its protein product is CALGEPRWTNTDKLIF.

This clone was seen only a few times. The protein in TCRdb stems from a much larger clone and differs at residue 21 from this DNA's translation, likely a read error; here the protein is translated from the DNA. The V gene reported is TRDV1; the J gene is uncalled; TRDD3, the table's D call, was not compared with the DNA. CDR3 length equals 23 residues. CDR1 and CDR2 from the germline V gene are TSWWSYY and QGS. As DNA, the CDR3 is TGTGCTCTTGGGGCTCCCTTTCCCACTCATTGTACTGGGGGTTTGACATCCACCGATAAACCCATCTTT. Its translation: CALGAPFPTHCTGGLTSTDKPIF.

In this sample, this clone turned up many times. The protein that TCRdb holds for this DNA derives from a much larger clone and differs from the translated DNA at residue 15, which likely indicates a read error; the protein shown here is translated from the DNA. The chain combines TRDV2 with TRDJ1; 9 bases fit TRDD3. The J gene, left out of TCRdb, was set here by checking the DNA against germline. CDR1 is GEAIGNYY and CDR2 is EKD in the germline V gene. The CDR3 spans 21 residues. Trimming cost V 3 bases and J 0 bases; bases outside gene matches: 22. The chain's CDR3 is CACDQGQLLGDHLSDTDKLIF. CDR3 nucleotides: TGTGCCTGTGACCAGGGACAATTACTGGGGGACCACTTAAGTGACACCGATAAACTCATCTTT.

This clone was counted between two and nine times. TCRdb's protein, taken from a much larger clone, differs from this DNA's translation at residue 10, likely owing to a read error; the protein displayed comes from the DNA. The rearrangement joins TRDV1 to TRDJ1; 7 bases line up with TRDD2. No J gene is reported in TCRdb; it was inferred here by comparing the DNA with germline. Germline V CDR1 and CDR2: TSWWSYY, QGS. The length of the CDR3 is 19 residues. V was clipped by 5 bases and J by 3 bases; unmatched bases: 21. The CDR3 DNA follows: TGTGCTCTTGGGATTCCCGCTCTTCCTATCAAGACGTACCCCGATAAACTCATCTTT. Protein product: CALGIPALPIKTYPDKLIF.